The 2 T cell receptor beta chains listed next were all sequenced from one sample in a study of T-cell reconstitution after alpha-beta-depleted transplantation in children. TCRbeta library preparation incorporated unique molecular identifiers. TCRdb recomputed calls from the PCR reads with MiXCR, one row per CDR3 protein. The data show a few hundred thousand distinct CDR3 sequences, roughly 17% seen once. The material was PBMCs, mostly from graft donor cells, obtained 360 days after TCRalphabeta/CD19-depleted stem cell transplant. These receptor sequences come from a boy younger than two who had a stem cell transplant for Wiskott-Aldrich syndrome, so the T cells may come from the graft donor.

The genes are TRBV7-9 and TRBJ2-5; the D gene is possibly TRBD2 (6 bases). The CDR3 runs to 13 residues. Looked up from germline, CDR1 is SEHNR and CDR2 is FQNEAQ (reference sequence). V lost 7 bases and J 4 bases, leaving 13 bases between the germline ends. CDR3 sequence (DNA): TGTGCCAGCAAGGAAGGCGGGATAGAGACCCAGTACTTC. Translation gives CASKEGGIETQYF. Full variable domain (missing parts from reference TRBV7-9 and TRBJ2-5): DTGVSQNPRHKITKRGQNVTFRCDPISEHNRLYWYRQTLGQGPEFLTYFQNEAQLEKSRLLSDRFSAERPKGSFSTLEIQRTEQGDSAMYLCASKEGGIETQYFGPGTRLLVL.

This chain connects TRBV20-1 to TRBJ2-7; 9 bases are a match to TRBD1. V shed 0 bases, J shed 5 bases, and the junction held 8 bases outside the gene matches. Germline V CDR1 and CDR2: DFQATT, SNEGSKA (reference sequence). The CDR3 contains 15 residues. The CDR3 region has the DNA TGCAGTGCTAGAGATGGCGGACAGGGGATAAACGAGCAGTACTTC. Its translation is CSARDGGQGINEQYF.